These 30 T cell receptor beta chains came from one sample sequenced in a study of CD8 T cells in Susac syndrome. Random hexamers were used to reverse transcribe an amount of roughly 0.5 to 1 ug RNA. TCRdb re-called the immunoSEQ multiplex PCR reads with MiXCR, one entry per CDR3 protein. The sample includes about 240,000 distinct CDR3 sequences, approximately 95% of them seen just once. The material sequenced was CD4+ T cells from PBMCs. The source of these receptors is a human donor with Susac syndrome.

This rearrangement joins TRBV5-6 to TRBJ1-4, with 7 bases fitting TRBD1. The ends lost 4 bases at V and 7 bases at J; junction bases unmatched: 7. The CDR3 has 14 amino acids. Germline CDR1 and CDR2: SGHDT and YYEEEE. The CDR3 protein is CASSPLGQAEKLFF. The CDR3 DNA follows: TGTGCCAGCAGCCCCCTCGGACAGGCTGAAAAACTGTTTTTT.

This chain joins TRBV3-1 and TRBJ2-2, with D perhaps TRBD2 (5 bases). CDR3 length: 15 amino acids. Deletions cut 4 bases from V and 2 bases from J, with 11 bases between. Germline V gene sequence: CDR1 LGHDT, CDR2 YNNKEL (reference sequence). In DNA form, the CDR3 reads TGTGCCAGCAGCCCCCTGGACTCTAACACCGGGGAGCTGTTTTTT. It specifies CASSPLDSNTGELFF.

CDR3: CASSPPGPPYEQYF. For the CDR3, the DNA is TGTGCCAGCAGCCCCCCAGGCCCCCCGTACGAGCAGTACTTC. This chain connects TRBV14 to TRBJ2-7, with unresolved D. Trimming cost V 4 bases and J 4 bases, with 14 bases left between them. Germline values: CDR1 SGHDN, CDR2 FVKESK. The CDR3 spans 14 residues. The variable domain in full, completed from reference TRBV14 and TRBJ2-7, reads EAGVTQFPSHSVIEKGQTVTLRCDPISGHDNLYWYRRVMGKEIKFLLHFVKESKQDESGMPNNRFLAERTGGTYSTLKVQPAELEDSGVYFCASSPPGPPYEQYFGPGTRLTVT.

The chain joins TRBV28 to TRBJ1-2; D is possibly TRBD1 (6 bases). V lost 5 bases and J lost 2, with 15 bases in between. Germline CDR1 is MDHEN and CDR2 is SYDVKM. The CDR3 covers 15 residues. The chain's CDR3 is CASSPLDRPNYGYTF. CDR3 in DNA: TGTGCCAGCAGTCCGCTAGACAGGCCGAACTATGGCTACACCTTC.

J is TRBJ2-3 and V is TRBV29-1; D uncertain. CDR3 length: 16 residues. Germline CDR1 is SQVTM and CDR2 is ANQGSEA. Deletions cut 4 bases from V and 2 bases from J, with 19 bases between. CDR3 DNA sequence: TGCAGCGTTGGGGGTCTAGGGAACACTTACACAGATACGCAGTATTTT. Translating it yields CSVGGLGNTYTDTQYF.

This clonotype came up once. In DNA, the CDR3 is TGTGCCACCAGAGGGACAGGGTTTGGCTATGGCTACACCTTC. Translated: CATRGTGFGYGYTF. This chain joins TRBV15 and TRBJ1-2, with 9 bases aligning to TRBD1. V lost 6 bases to trimming and J lost 4 bases; unmatched junction nucleotides: 6. Germline V gene lookup returns CDR1 LNHNV and CDR2 YYDKDF (reference sequence). CDR3 length equals 14 residues.

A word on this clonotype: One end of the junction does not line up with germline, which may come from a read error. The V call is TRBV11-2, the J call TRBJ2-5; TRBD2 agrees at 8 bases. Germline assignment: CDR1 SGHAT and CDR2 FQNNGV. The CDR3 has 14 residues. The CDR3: CASSSTAAGAQTDF. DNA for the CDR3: TGTGCCAGCAGCTCGACAGCAGCGGGGGCTCAGACCGACTTC.

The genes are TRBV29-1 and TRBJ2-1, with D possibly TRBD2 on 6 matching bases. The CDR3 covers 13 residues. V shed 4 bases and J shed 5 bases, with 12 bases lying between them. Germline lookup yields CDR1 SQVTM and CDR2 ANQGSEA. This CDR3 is CSVGGLGDNEQFF. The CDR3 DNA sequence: TGCAGCGTTGGGGGACTGGGCGACAATGAGCAGTTCTTC.

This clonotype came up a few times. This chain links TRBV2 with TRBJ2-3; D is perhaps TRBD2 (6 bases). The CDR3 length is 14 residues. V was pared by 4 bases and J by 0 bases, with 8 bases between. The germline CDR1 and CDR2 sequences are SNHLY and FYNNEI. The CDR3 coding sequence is TGTGCCAGCAGTGGGGGGGTCAGCACAGATACGCAGTATTTT. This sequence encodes CASSGGVSTDTQYF.

The CDR3 DNA sequence: TGCAGTGCTAGGCCTAGCGGGAGGGCTAATCCTGAGCAGTTCTTC. Translation gives CSARPSGRANPEQFF. The chain employs TRBV20-1 and TRBJ2-1, with 12 bases lining up with TRBD2. Losses at the gene ends were 3 bases for V and 9 bases for J; bases not matched to a gene: 9. Germline CDR1 is DFQATT and CDR2 is SNEGSKA (reference sequence). This CDR3 spans 15 amino acids.

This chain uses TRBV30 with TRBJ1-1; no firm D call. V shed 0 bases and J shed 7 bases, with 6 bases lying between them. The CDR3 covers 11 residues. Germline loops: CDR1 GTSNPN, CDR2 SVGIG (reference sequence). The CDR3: CAWSVPGEAFF. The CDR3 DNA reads TGTGCCTGGAGTGTACCCGGTGAAGCTTTCTTT.

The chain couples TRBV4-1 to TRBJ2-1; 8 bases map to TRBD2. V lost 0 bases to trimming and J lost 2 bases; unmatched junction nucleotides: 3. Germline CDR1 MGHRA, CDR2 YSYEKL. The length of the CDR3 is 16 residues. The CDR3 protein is CASSQEDGGAYNEQFF. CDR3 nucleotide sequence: TGCGCCAGCAGCCAAGAGGACGGGGGGGCCTACAATGAGCAGTTCTTC.

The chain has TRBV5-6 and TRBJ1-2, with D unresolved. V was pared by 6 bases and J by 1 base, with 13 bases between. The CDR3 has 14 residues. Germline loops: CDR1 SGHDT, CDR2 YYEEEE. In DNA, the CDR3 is TGTGCCAGCACACTCCCGCCCCTTAACTATGGCTACACCTTC. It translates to CASTLPPLNYGYTF.

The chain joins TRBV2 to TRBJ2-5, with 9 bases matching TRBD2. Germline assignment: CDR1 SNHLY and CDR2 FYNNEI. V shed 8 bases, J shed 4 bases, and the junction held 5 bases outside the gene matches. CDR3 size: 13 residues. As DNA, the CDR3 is TGTGCCAGCCTTTCAGCGGGAGGAGAGACCCAGTACTTC. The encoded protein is CASLSAGGETQYF.

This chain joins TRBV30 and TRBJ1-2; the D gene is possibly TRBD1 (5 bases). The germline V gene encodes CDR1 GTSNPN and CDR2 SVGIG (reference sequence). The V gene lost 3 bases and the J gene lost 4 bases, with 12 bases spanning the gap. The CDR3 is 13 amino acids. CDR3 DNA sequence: TGTGCCTGGAGGGCAGGGAGGCTCTATGGCTACACCTTC. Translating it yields CAWRAGRLYGYTF. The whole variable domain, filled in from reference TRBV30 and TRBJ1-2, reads SQTIHQWPATLVQPVGSPLSLECTVEGTSNPNLYWYRQAAGRGLQLLFYSVGIGQISSEVPQNLSASRPQDRQFILSSKKLLLSDSGFYLCAWRAGRLYGYTFGSGTRLTVV.

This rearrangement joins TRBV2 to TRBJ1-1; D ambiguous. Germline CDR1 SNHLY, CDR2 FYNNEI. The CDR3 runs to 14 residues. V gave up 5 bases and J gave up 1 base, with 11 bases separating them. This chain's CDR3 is CASSSRVGNTEAFF. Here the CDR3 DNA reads TGTGCCAGCAGTTCAAGGGTGGGGAACACTGAAGCTTTCTTT.

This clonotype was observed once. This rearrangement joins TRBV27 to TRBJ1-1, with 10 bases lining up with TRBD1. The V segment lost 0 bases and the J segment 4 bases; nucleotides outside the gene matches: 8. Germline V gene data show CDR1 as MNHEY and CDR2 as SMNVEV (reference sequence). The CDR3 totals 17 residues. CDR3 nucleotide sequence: TGTGCCAGCAGTTTATCGATGGGGGGGACAGGGGCCACTGAAGCTTTCTTT. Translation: CASSLSMGGTGATEAFF.

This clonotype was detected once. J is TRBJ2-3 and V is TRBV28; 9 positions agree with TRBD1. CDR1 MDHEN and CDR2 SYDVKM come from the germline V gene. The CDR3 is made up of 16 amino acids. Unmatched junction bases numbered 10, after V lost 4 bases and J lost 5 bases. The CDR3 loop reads CASSSPTGGKGDTQYF. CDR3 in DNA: TGTGCCAGCAGTTCCCCCACAGGGGGCAAAGGAGATACGCAGTATTTT.

The CDR3, as DNA: TGTGCCACCAGCGCGCAATCTTTCGGCTACACCTTC. Translation: CATSAQSFGYTF. The chain combines TRBV15 with TRBJ1-2; no firm D call. This CDR3 is built from 12 residues. Trimming shortened V by 5 bases and J by 8 bases, and 12 bases separated the two germline ends. Germline V gene sequence: CDR1 LNHNV, CDR2 YYDKDF (reference sequence).

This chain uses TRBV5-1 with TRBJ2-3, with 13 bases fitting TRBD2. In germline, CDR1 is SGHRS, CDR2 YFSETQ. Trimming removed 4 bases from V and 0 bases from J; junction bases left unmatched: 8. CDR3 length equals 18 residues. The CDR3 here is CASSRGLAGATSTDTQYF. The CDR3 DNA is TGCGCCAGCAGCCGTGGACTAGCGGGAGCCACTAGCACAGATACGCAGTATTTT.

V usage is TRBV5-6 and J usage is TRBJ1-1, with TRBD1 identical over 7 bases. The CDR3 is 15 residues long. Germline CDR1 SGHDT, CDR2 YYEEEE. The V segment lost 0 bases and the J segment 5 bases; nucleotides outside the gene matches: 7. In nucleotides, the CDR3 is TGTGCCAGCAGCTTGGACAGGGGCTTAAAAACTGAAGCTTTCTTT. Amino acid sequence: CASSLDRGLKTEAFF.

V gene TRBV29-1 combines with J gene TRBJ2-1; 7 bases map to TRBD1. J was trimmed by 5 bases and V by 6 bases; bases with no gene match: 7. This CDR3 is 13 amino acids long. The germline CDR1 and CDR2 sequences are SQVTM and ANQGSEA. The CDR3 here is CSVRDSFDNEQFF. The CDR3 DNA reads TGCAGCGTCCGGGACAGCTTCGACAATGAGCAGTTCTTC.

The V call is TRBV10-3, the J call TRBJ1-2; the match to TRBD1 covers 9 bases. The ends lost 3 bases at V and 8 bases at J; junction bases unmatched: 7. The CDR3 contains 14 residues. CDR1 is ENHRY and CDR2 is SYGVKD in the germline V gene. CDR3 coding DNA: TGTGCCATCAGTGAATCACAGGGGGCGCAGGGCTACACCTTC. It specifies CAISESQGAQGYTF.

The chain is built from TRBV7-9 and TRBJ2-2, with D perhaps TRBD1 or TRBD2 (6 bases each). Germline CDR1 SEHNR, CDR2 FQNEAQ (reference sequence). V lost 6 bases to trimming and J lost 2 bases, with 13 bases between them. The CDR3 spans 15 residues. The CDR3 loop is CASRGGQTNTGELFF. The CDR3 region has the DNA TGTGCCAGCAGAGGGGGGCAGACAAACACCGGGGAGCTGTTTTTT. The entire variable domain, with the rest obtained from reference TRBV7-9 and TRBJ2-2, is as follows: DTGVSQNPRHKITKRGQNVTFRCDPISEHNRLYWYRQTLGQGPEFLTYFQNEAQLEKSRLLSDRFSAERPKGSFSTLEIQRTEQGDSAMYLCASRGGQTNTGELFFGEGSRLTVL.

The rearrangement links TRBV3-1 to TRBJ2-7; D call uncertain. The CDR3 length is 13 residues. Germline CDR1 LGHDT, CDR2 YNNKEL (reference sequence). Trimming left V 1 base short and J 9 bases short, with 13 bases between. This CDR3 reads CASSQAIVGAQYF. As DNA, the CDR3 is TGTGCCAGCAGCCAAGCTATAGTGGGCGCGCAGTACTTC.

CDR3 sequence reads: CASSFPRRNTEAFF. The CDR3 bases are TGTGCCAGCAGTTTTCCGCGAAGGAACACTGAAGCTTTCTTT. The chain is built from TRBV12-3 or TRBV12-4 and TRBJ1-1; no reliable D call. V lost 3 bases, J lost 1 base, and 9 bases lay in between. The CDR3 has 14 amino acids.

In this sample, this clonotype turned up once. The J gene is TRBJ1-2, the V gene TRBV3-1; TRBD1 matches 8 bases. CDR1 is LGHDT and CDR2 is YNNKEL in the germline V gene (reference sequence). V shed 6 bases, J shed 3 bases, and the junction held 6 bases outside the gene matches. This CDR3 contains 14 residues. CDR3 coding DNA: TGTGCCAGCAGTTACGGACAGGGTGACTATGGCTACACCTTC. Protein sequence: CASSYGQGDYGYTF.

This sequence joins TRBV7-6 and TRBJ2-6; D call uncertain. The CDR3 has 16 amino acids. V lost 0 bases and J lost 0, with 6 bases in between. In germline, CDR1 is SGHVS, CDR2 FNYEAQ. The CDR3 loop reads CASSLAQSSGANVLTF. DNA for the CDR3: TGTGCCAGCAGCTTAGCACAGAGCTCTGGGGCCAACGTCCTGACTTTC.

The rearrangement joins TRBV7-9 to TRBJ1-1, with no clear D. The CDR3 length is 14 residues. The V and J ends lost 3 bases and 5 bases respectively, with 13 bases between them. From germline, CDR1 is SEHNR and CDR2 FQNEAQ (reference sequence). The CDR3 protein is CASSFYPVRTEAFF. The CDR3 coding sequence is TGTGCCAGCAGCTTCTACCCCGTGAGGACTGAAGCTTTCTTT.

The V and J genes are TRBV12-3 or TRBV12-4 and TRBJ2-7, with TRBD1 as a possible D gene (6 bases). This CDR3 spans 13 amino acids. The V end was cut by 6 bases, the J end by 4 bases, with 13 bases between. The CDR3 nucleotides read TGTGCCAGCAGGGACAGATTTAGATACGAGCAGTACTTC. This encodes CASRDRFRYEQYF.